Here is one TCR beta chain with its context. Germline lookup yields CDR1 MNHEY and CDR2 SMNVEV (reference sequence). The V and J ends lost 5 bases and 1 base, in that order; junction bases with no gene match: 3. This CDR3 has 15 amino acids. These data originate in a study of cytomegalovirus exposure and HLA in healthy donors. Primers for the PCR totalled 60 Vbeta and 13 Jbeta. Sequencing used immunoSEQ multiplex PCR; TCRdb keeps in-frame clones, though not all of them. The table records about 150,000 clones, approximately 78% of them present only once. The sample consisted of PBMCs. The receptor was derived from a woman in her thirties or forties in good health and CMV-seropositive. The chain combines TRBV27 with TRBJ2-3; 10 bases agree with TRBD1. Here the CDR3 reads CASSPGTGGTDTQYF. The CDR3 DNA is TGTGCCAGCAGTCCGGGGACAGGGGGCACAGATACGCAGTATTTT.